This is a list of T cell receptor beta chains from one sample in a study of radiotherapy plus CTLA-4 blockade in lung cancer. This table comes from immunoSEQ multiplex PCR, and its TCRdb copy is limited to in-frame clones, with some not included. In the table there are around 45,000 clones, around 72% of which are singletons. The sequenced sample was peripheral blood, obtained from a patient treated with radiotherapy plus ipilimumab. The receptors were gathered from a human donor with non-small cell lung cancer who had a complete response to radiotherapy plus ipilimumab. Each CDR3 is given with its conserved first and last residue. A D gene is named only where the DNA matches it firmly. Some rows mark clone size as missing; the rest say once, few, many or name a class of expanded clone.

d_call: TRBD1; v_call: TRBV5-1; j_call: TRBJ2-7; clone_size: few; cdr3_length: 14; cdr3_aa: CASKPGQGYYEQYF; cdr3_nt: TGCGCCAGTAAACCGGGACAGGGATACTACGAGCAGTACTTC
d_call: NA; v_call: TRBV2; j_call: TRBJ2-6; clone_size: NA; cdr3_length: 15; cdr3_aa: CASRRTDSGANVLTF; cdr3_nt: TGTGCCAGCAGACGGACAGACTCTGGGGCCAACGTCCTGACTTTC
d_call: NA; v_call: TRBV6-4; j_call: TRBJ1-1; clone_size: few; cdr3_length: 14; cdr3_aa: CASSTNGGTTEAFF; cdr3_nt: TGTGCCAGCAGTACCAACGGGGGGACCACTGAAGCTTTCTTT
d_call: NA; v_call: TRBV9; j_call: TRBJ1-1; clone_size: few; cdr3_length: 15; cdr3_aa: CASSVDSWANTEAFF; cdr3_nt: TGTGCCAGCAGCGTAGACAGTTGGGCCAACACTGAAGCTTTCTTT
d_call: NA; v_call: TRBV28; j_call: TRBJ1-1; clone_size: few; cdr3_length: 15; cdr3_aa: CASSSTPDWNTEAFF; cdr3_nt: TGTGCCAGCAGTTCAACCCCGGACTGGAACACTGAAGCTTTCTTT
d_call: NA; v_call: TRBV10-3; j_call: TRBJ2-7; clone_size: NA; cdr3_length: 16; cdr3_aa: CAISETSGTSPYEQYF; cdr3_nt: TGTGCCATCAGTGAGACATCCGGGACAAGTCCATACGAGCAGTACTTC
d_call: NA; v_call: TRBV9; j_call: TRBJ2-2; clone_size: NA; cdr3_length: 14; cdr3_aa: CASSVRANTGELFF; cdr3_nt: TGTGCCAGCAGCGTCCGGGCGAACACCGGGGAGCTGTTTTTT
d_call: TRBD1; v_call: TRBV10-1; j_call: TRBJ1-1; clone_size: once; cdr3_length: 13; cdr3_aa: CASSEQGYTEAFF; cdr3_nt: TGCGCCAGCAGTGAACAGGGGTACACTGAAGCTTTCTTT
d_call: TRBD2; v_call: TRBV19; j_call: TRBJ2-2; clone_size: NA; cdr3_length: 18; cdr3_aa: CASSPPAGLAVGAGELFF; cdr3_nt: TGTGCCAGTAGCCCCCCCGCCGGACTAGCGGTCGGGGCCGGGGAGCTGTTTTTT
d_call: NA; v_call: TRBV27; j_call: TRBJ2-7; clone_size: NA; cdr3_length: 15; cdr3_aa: CASSLLAGSSYEQYF; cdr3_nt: TGTGCCAGCAGTTTACTCGCCGGGAGCTCCTACGAGCAGTACTTC
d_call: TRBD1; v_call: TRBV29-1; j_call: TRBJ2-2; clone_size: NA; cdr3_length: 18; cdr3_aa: CSVKVPGQGHANTGELFF; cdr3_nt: TGCAGCGTTAAGGTCCCGGGACAGGGACACGCGAACACCGGGGAGCTGTTTTTT
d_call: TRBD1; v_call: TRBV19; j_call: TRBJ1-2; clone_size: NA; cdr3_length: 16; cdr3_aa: CASSFYSDRATYGYTF; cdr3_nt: TGTGCCAGTAGTTTTTACTCGGACAGGGCAACATATGGCTACACCTTC
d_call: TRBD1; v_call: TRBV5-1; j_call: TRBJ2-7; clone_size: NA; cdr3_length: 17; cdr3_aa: CASSLASSGQGTYEQYF; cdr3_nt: TGCGCCAGCAGCTTGGCGTCATCGGGACAGGGGACCTACGAGCAGTACTTC
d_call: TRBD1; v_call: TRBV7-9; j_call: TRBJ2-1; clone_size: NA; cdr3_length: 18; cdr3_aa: CASPPTGLTGRSYNEQFF; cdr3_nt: TGTGCCAGCCCGCCCACCGGTTTGACAGGGCGCTCCTACAATGAGCAGTTCTTC
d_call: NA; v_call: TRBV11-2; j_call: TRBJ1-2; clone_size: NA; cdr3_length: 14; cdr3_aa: CASSSPGGGNGYTF; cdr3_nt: TGTGCCAGCAGCTCGCCGGGGGGCGGCAATGGCTACACCTTC
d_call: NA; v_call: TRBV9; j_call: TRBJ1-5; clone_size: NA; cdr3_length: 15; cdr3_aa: CASSVAGASNQPQHF; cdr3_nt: TGTGCCAGCAGCGTAGCAGGGGCTAGCAATCAGCCCCAGCATTTT
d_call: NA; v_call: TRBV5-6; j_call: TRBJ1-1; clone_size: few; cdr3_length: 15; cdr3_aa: CASSRNTGMNTEAFF; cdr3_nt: TGTGCCAGCAGTCGGAATACAGGGATGAACACTGAAGCTTTCTTT
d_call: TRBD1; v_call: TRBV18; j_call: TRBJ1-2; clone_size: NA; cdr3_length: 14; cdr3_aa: CASSPAGQGRGYTF; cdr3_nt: TGTGCCAGCTCACCGGCCGGACAGGGTAGAGGCTACACCTTC
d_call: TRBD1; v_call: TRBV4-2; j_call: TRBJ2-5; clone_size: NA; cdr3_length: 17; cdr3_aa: CASSQLGGDRGGETQYF; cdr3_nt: TGTGCCAGCAGCCAACTTGGAGGGGACAGGGGAGGAGAGACCCAGTACTTC
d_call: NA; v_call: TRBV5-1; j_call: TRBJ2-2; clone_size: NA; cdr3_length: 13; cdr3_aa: CASSEERTGELFF; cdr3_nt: TGCGCCAGCAGCGAGGAGCGTACCGGGGAGCTGTTTTTT
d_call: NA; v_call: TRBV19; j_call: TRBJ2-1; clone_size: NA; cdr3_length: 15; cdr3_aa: CASSILAQIENEQFF; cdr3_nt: TGTGCCAGTAGTATCCTAGCTCAGATTGAGAATGAGCAGTTCTTC
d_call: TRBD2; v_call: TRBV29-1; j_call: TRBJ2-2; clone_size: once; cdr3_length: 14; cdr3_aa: CSATGGGNTGELFF; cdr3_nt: TGCAGCGCGACCGGGGGGGGAAACACCGGGGAGCTGTTTTTT
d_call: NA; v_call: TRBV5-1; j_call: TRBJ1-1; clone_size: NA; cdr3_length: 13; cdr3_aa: CASSFVGGTEAFF; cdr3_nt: TGCGCCAGCAGCTTTGTAGGGGGCACTGAAGCTTTCTTT
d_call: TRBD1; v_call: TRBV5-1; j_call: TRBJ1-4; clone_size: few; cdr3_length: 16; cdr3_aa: CASRLDFGTGGRKLFF; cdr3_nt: TGCGCCAGCAGATTGGATTTTGGGACAGGGGGCCGGAAACTGTTTTTT
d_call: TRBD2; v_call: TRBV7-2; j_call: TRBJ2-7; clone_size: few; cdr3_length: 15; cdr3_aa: CASSLGGGAAYEQYF; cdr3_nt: TGTGCCAGCAGCTTAGGCGGGGGGGCCGCCTACGAGCAGTACTTC
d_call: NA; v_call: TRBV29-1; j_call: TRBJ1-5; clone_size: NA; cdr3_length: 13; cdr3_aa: CSARESGNQPQHF; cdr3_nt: TGCAGCGCCAGGGAATCCGGGAATCAGCCCCAGCATTTT
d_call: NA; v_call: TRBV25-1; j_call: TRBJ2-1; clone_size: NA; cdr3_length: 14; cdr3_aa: CASSESGRGNEQFF; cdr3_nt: TGTGCCAGCAGTGAATCGGGTCGGGGGAATGAGCAGTTCTTC
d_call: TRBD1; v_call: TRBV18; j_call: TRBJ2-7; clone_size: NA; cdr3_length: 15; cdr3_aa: CASSRGQGVPYEQYF; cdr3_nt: TGTGCCAGCTCCCGTGGACAGGGGGTACCCTACGAGCAGTACTTC
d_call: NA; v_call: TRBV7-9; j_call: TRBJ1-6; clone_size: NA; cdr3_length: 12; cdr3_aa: CASSRENSPLHF; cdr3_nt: TGTGCCAGCAGCCGGGAAAATTCACCCCTCCACTTT
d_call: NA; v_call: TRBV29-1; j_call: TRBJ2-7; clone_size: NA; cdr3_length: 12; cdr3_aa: CSALADSYEQYF; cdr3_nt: TGCAGCGCATTAGCGGATTCCTACGAGCAGTACTTC
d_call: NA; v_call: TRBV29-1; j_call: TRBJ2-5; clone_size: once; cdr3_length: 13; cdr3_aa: CSVATGLTETQYF; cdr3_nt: TGCAGCGTTGCGACAGGTCTAACAGAGACCCAGTACTTC
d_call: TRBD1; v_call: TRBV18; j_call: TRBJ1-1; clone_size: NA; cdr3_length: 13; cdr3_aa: CASSPQGDTEAFF; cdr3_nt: TGTGCCAGCTCACCCCAGGGGGACACTGAAGCTTTCTTT
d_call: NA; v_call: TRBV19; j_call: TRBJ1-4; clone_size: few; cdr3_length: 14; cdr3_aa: CASTERGRYEKLFF; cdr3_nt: TGTGCCAGTACGGAGCGGGGCAGATATGAAAAACTGTTTTTT
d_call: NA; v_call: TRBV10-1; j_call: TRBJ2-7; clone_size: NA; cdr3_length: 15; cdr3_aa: CASSRLTGDSYEQYF; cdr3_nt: TGCGCCAGCAGTAGGTTGACAGGAGACTCCTACGAGCAGTACTTC
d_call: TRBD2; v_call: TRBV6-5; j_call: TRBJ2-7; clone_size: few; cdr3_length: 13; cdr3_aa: CASSSGGLYEQYF; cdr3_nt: TGTGCCAGCAGTAGCGGGGGACTCTACGAGCAGTACTTC
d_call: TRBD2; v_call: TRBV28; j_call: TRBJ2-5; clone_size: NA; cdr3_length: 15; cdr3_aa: CASRNGGLAGGEQYF; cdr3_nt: TGTGCCAGCAGGAATGGGGGACTAGCGGGAGGGGAGCAGTACTTC
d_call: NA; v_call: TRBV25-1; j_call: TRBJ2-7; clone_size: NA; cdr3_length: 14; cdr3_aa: CASSDPGSRREQYF; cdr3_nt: TGTGCCAGCAGTGACCCCGGGAGCCGTAGGGAGCAGTACTTC
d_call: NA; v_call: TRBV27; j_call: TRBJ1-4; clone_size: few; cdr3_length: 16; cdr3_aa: CASAFRGARGNEKLFF; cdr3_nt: TGTGCCAGCGCCTTTCGGGGGGCGAGGGGTAATGAAAAACTGTTTTTT
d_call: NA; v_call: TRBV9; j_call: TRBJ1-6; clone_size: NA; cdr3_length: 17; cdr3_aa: CASSVGTGVSYNSPLHF; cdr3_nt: TGTGCCAGCAGCGTAGGAACAGGAGTGTCCTATAATTCACCCCTCCACTTT
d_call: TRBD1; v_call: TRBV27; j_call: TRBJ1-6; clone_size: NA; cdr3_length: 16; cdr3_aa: CASSLRQGTPPSPLHF; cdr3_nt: TGTGCCAGCAGTTTACGACAGGGGACTCCCCCCTCACCCCTCCACTTT
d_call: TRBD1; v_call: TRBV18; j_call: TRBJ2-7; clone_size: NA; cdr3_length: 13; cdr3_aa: CASSRGTGGEQYF; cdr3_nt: TGTGCCAGCTCACGCGGGACAGGGGGCGAGCAGTACTTC
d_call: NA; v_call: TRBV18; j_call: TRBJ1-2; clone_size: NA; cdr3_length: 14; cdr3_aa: CASSPDKTKGGYTF; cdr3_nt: TGTGCCAGCTCACCTGACAAGACTAAGGGTGGCTACACCTTC
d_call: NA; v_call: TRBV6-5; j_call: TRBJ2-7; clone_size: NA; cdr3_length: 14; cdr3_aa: CASSYVDRTYEQYF; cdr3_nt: TGTGCCAGCAGTTACGTTGACAGAACCTACGAGCAGTACTTC